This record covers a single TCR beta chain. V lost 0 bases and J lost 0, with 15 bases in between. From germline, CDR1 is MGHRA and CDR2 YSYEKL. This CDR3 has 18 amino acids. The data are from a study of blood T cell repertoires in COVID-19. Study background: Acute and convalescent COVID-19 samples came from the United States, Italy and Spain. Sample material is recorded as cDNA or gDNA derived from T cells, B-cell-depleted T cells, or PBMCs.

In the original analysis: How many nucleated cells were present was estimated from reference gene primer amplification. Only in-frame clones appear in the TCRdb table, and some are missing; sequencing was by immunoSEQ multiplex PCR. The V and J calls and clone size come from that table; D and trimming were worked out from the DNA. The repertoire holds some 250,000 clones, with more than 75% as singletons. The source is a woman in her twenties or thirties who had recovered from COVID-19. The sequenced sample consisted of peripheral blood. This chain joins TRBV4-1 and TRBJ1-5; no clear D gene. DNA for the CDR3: TGCGCCAGCAGCCAAGATGACATGAGCCTTAATAGCAATCAGCCCCAGCATTTT. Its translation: CASSQDDMSLNSNQPQHF.